These 32 T cell receptor beta chains were all obtained from the same sample, sequenced in a study of T cell responses to AZD1222 COVID-19 vaccine. Assay: immunoSEQ multiplex PCR; the TCRdb copy retains only in-frame clones and omits some. This sample has some 130,000 clones, with 80% to 95% found just once. The sample here was peripheral blood, taken 28 days after the second AZD1222 dose. The receptors shown here come from an adult who received the AZD1222 COVID-19 vaccine.

The rearrangement links TRBV28 to TRBJ1-5; 7 bases match TRBD1. Germline V lookup: CDR1 MDHEN, CDR2 SYDVKM. V was clipped by 5 bases and J by 1 base; unmatched bases: 2. CDR3 size: 14 residues. The CDR3 DNA sequence: TGTGCCAGCAGTCCAGGGGGGAGCAATCAGCCCCAGCATTTT. It codes for CASSPGGSNQPQHF.

The chain is built from TRBV19 and TRBJ1-6; 7 bases are shared with TRBD1. The CDR3 extends over 14 amino acids. Germline V gene sequence: CDR1 LNHDA, CDR2 SQIVND (reference sequence). J was trimmed by 7 bases and V by 5 bases; bases with no gene match: 5. The CDR3 loop is CASSWTGGNSPLHF. The DNA for the CDR3 is TGTGCCAGTAGTTGGACAGGAGGGAATTCACCCCTCCACTTT.

The J gene is TRBJ2-1, the V gene TRBV7-6; 9 bases match TRBD2. This CDR3 is 16 amino acids long. Losses at the gene ends were 4 bases for V and 8 bases for J; bases not matched to a gene: 12. The V gene's germline CDR1 is SGHVS and CDR2 FNYEAQ. CDR3 in DNA: TGTGCCAGCAGCTCCAGACTAGCGGACCTCTGGGATGAGCAGTTCTTC. It encodes CASSSRLADLWDEQFF.

The CDR3 nucleotides are TGTGCCAGCAGTTTTCGGCCTAGCGGGAGTAGCGAGCAGTACTTC. Encoded protein: CASSFRPSGSSEQYF. The V call is TRBV27, the J call TRBJ2-7, with 10 positions matching TRBD2. Germline values: CDR1 MNHEY, CDR2 SMNVEV (reference sequence). Germline trimming cut 3 bases from V and 6 bases from J; bases unmatched to any gene: 8. The CDR3 has 15 residues.

The genes are TRBV12-3 or TRBV12-4 and TRBJ2-2; no reliable D call. CDR3 length: 13 amino acids. V gave up 3 bases and J gave up 6 bases, with 8 bases separating them. CDR3 bases: TGTGCCAGCAGTTTGGGTTTCGCCGGGGAGCTGTTTTTT. Translation: CASSLGFAGELFF.

The V and J genes are TRBV28 and TRBJ1-5, with 9 bases lining up with TRBD1. Trimming removed 7 bases from V and 0 bases from J; junction bases left unmatched: 13. The CDR3 is made up of 18 amino acids. Germline V lookup: CDR1 MDHEN, CDR2 SYDVKM. The CDR3 coding sequence is TGTGCCAGCACAAAATTCCCGGGACAGGGAGATAGCAATCAGCCCCAGCATTTT. Encoded protein: CASTKFPGQGDSNQPQHF.

V usage is TRBV29-1 and J usage is TRBJ1-2; 8 bases are a match to TRBD1. In germline, CDR1 is SQVTM, CDR2 ANQGSEA. CDR3 length: 15 residues. V lost 7 bases to trimming and J lost 2 bases; unmatched junction nucleotides: 12. The CDR3: CSAPDRARANYGYTF. CDR3 in DNA: TGCAGCGCCCCGGACAGGGCTAGGGCCAACTATGGCTACACCTTC.

The genes are TRBV5-1 and TRBJ2-5; D gene unclear. This CDR3 is built from 14 residues. Germline loops: CDR1 SGHRS, CDR2 YFSETQ. V lost 1 base to trimming and J lost 0 bases, with 7 bases between them. The CDR3 region has the DNA TGCGCCAGCAGCTTGTTACAGAACCAAGAGACCCAGTACTTC. Its protein product is CASSLLQNQETQYF.

The genes are TRBV14 and TRBJ2-7, with unresolved D. This CDR3 is 15 amino acids long. The ends were cut back, 4 bases at V and 0 bases at J, with 13 bases in the middle. Germline values: CDR1 SGHDN, CDR2 FVKESK. CDR3 nucleotides: TGTGCCAGCAGCCCCACCGGACGGAACTCCTACGAGCAGTACTTC. Its translation: CASSPTGRNSYEQYF.

The chain uses TRBV7-2 and TRBJ1-2; D is possibly TRBD1 (5 bases). This CDR3 is built from 15 residues. Per the germline V gene, CDR1 is SGHTA and CDR2 is FQGNSA. V was clipped by 0 bases and J by 4 bases, with 12 bases between them. The CDR3 spells CASSLAGGASYGYTF. CDR3 bases: TGTGCCAGCAGCTTAGCGGGAGGGGCATCCTATGGCTACACCTTC.

The J gene is TRBJ1-5, the V gene TRBV5-4; D gene ambiguous. Trimming took off 0 bases at V and 2 bases at J, with 6 bases between the two ends. The V gene's germline CDR1 is SGHNT and CDR2 YYREEE (reference sequence). CDR3 length: 14 amino acids. The CDR3 coding sequence is TGTGCCAGCAGCTTGGTCTCTTGCAATCAGCCCCAGCATTTT. Its protein is CASSLVSCNQPQHF.

This clone was recorded once. The chain joins TRBV5-1 to TRBJ1-1, with D perhaps matching TRBD1 (6 bases). Trimming stripped 0 bases from V and 5 bases from J, with 11 bases between. The CDR3 is made up of 14 amino acids. Germline CDR1 is SGHRS and CDR2 is YFSETQ. This chain's CDR3 is CASSLVNRETEAFF. CDR3 bases: TGCGCCAGCAGCTTGGTAAACAGGGAGACTGAAGCTTTCTTT.

The chain recombines TRBV5-1 with TRBJ1-4; perhaps TRBD1 as D (6 bases). CDR3 size: 14 residues. Trimming took off 4 bases at V and 7 bases at J, with 14 bases between the two ends. CDR1 and CDR2 from the germline V gene are SGHRS and YFSETQ. The CDR3 reads CASSLRDMGEKLFF. The CDR3 DNA reads TGCGCCAGCAGCCTCCGGGACATGGGTGAAAAACTGTTTTTT. Full variable domain (remainder filled in from reference TRBV5-1 and TRBJ1-4): KAGVTQTPRYLIKTRGQQVTLSCSPISGHRSVSWYQQTPGQGLQFLFEYFSETQRNKGNFPGRFSGRQFSNSRSEMNVSTLELGDSALYLCASSLRDMGEKLFFGSGTQLSVL.

The chain joins TRBV2 to TRBJ1-4; 7 bases are shared with TRBD1. The CDR3 is 14 residues long. J gave up 1 base and V 6 bases, and 2 bases lay outside the gene matches. CDR1 and CDR2 (germline): SNHLY, FYNNEI. For the CDR3, the DNA is TGTGCCAGCAGGGGACAGTTAACTAATGAAAAACTGTTTTTT. Protein product: CASRGQLTNEKLFF.

This chain joins TRBV6-5 and TRBJ2-5; the D gene could be TRBD1 or TRBD2 (5 bases each). The CDR3 spans 13 residues. V lost 5 bases to trimming and J lost 5 bases, with 12 bases between them. Germline assignment: CDR1 MNHEY and CDR2 SVGAGI. This chain's CDR3 is CASSTPWGETQYF. CDR3 bases: TGTGCCAGCAGTACTCCATGGGGGGAGACCCAGTACTTC.

The CDR3 loop reads CASSFPDTQYF. CDR3 nucleotides: TGTGCCAGCAGCTTCCCAGATACGCAGTATTTT. The gene calls are TRBV7-2 and TRBJ2-3, with D unclear. Germline V gene data show CDR1 as SGHTA and CDR2 as FQGNSA. The CDR3 is 11 residues long. V lost 3 bases and J 4 bases, leaving 2 bases between the germline ends.

The chain has TRBV14 and TRBJ2-7, with TRBD2 as a possible D gene (5 bases). The CDR3 has 13 residues. In germline, CDR1 is SGHDN, CDR2 FVKESK. Trimming took 6 bases from V and 2 from J, leaving 11 bases between them. In nucleotides, the CDR3 is TGTGCCAGCAGACCAGCGGCTACCTACGAGCAGTACTTC. This codes for CASRPAATYEQYF. Based on the CDR3 plus reference TRBV14 and TRBJ2-7, the full variable domain is EAGVTQFPSHSVIEKGQTVTLRCDPISGHDNLYWYRRVMGKEIKFLLHFVKESKQDESGMPNNRFLAERTGGTYSTLKVQPAELEDSGVYFCASRPAATYEQYFGPGTRLTVT.

The J gene is TRBJ2-1, the V gene TRBV11-3; D is ambiguous. This CDR3 is 14 amino acids long. CDR1 SGHNT and CDR2 YENEEA come from the germline V gene. V was cut by 5 bases and J by 11 bases, with 19 bases left in between. The CDR3 nucleotides read TGTGCCAGCAGCCCCGGAGCCTTAGGGAATAAGCAGTTCTTC. It codes for CASSPGALGNKQFF.

This chain connects TRBV7-9 to TRBJ2-7; 7 nucleotides align to TRBD2. The V and J ends lost 5 bases and 7 bases, in that order; junction bases with no gene match: 8. The CDR3 covers 13 residues. Germline values: CDR1 SEHNR, CDR2 FQNEAQ (reference sequence). The CDR3 loop is CASSHKGGGEQYF. DNA of the CDR3: TGTGCCAGCAGCCACAAAGGCGGGGGAGAGCAGTACTTC.

The chain carries TRBV18 and TRBJ1-1, with 8 bases matching TRBD1. Germline V gene data show CDR1 as KGHSH and CDR2 as LQKENI. The V and J ends lost 3 bases and 4 bases, in that order; junction bases with no gene match: 7. This CDR3 has 15 residues. The CDR3 region is CASSPTGVMGTEAFF. The CDR3 nucleotides read TGTGCCAGCTCACCGACAGGGGTCATGGGCACTGAAGCTTTCTTT.

V usage is TRBV6-5 and J usage is TRBJ1-2, with a possible D match to TRBD1 (5 bases). Trimming cost V 5 bases and J 3 bases, with 16 bases left between them. This CDR3 has 15 residues. Germline values: CDR1 MNHEY, CDR2 SVGAGI. CDR3 protein: CASSPNPDSYYGYTF. As DNA, the CDR3 is TGTGCCAGCAGTCCTAACCCCGACAGCTACTATGGCTACACCTTC.

The chain is built from TRBV15 and TRBJ1-4; D might be TRBD1 (5 bases). V was cut by 3 bases and J by 2 bases, with 13 bases left in between. Germline V CDR1 and CDR2: LNHNV, YYDKDF (reference sequence). The CDR3 has 16 amino acids. The CDR3 nucleotides are TGTGCCACCAGCAGCGGGCGGGACTCCACTAATGAAAAACTGTTTTTT. Translating it yields CATSSGRDSTNEKLFF. The full variable domain, completed using reference TRBV15 and TRBJ1-4, is DAMVIQNPRYQVTQFGKPVTLSCSQTLNHNVMYWYQQKSSQAPKLLFHYYDKDFNNEADTPDNFQSRRPNTSFCFLDIRSPGLGDTAMYLCATSSGRDSTNEKLFFGSGTQLSVL.

The chain recombines TRBV6-5 with TRBJ1-4; D gene uncertain. Trimming stripped 4 bases from V and 0 bases from J, with 12 bases between. This CDR3 contains 16 residues. Germline V gene lookup returns CDR1 MNHEY and CDR2 SVGAGI. As DNA, the CDR3 is TGTGCCAGCAGTTTGACCGGAGTTGCAACTAATGAAAAACTGTTTTTT. Amino acid sequence: CASSLTGVATNEKLFF.

The J gene is TRBJ1-5, the V gene TRBV4-1, with 10 positions matching TRBD1. Looked up from germline, CDR1 is MGHRA and CDR2 is YSYEKL. After removal of 4 bases from V and 5 bases from J, the junction contained 14 bases not matched to a gene. The CDR3 is 18 residues long. DNA for the CDR3: TGCGCCAGCAGCCCATCAAGAGACAGGGGGCGAGGGTATCAGCCCCAGCATTTT. This codes for CASSPSRDRGRGYQPQHF.

The chain joins TRBV29-1 to TRBJ1-2; D unresolved. This CDR3 comprises 12 residues. V shed 5 bases and J shed 0 bases, with 7 bases lying between them. CDR1 SQVTM and CDR2 ANQGSEA come from the germline V gene. In nucleotides, the CDR3 is TGCAGCGTTTATCTGGCTAACTATGGCTACACCTTC. This codes for CSVYLANYGYTF.

This clone occurred a few times. CDR3 bases: TGTGCCAGCACCCCGGGACTAGCGAATGAGCAGTTCTTC. It translates to CASTPGLANEQFF. The rearrangement joins TRBV12-3 or TRBV12-4 to TRBJ2-1; TRBD2 aligns across 10 bases. This CDR3 region has 13 residues. Trimming removed 7 bases from V and 7 bases from J; junction bases left unmatched: 4.

The chain is built from TRBV7-3 and TRBJ1-1, with D tentatively TRBD1 (5 bases). Trimming shortened V by 4 bases and J by 4 bases, and 19 bases separated the two germline ends. CDR1 and CDR2 from the germline V gene are SGHTA and FQGTGA. This CDR3 comprises 16 residues. The CDR3 sequence: CASSSTGGLRSTEAFF. In DNA form, the CDR3 reads TGTGCCAGCAGCTCCACCGGGGGTTTGCGGAGCACTGAAGCTTTCTTT.

The CDR3 is CASNRQGGWTEAFF. The DNA for the CDR3 is TGTGCCAGCAACCGACAGGGAGGTTGGACTGAAGCTTTCTTT. This chain links TRBV6-6 with TRBJ1-1, with 7 bases identical to TRBD1. The germline gives CDR1 MNHNY, CDR2 SVGAGI (reference sequence). The CDR3 has 14 amino acids. J gave up 5 bases and V 7 bases, and 10 bases lay outside the gene matches.

V is TRBV7-2 and J is TRBJ2-5; D ambiguous. CDR3 size: 15 residues. Germline CDR1 and CDR2: SGHTA and FQGNSA. The germline V and J ends were trimmed by 0 bases and 1 base, with 9 bases remaining between them. In DNA form, the CDR3 reads TGTGCCAGCAGCTTAGCAACGACCTCCCAAGAGACCCAGTACTTC. It specifies CASSLATTSQETQYF.

The rearrangement joins TRBV11-1 to TRBJ1-2, with 7 bases aligning to TRBD1. The trim removed 10 bases at V and 5 bases at J, leaving 4 bases unmatched. The CDR3 extends over 11 amino acids. Per the germline V gene, CDR1 is SGHAT and CDR2 is FQDESV (reference sequence). CDR3 sequence reads: CAIGTVYGYTF. In DNA form, the CDR3 reads TGTGCCATTGGGACAGTATATGGCTACACCTTC.

The chain combines TRBV5-6 with TRBJ2-2; no firm D call. This CDR3 has 14 amino acids. The germline V gene has CDR1 SGHDT and CDR2 YYEEEE. Trimming took 0 bases from V and 4 from J, leaving 7 bases between them. CDR3 protein: CASSLGDLTGELFF. In DNA form, the CDR3 reads TGTGCCAGCAGCTTGGGGGATCTCACCGGGGAGCTGTTTTTT.

This clone was picked up a small number of times. The chain combines TRBV2 with TRBJ2-7; a weak D match, TRBD1 (5 bases). Germline-derived CDR1 and CDR2 are SNHLY and FYNNEI. Trimming took 6 bases from V and 0 from J, leaving 15 bases between them. The length of the CDR3 is 15 residues. As DNA, the CDR3 is TGTGCCAGCAGACTAACAGGCGCAAGCTCCTACGAGCAGTACTTC. Translation gives CASRLTGASSYEQYF.